This T cell receptor beta chain comes out of a study of blood T cell repertoires in COVID-19. Study summary: Whether acute or convalescent, the COVID-19 samples came from the United States, Italy and Spain.

As processed by the authors: Amplification of reference gene primers provided the estimated nucleated cell counts. Some clones are missing from TCRdb's copy, which holds only in-frame ones; the method was immunoSEQ multiplex PCR. Clonal size and the V and J genes are those of that table, whereas D and trimming came from the DNA. This sample has over 120,000 clones, with 75% to 90% found just once. CDR3 length equals 14 residues. Germline lookup yields CDR1 LGHDT and CDR2 YNNKEL (reference sequence). V lost 6 bases and J 8 bases, leaving 19 bases between the germline ends. The receptor was derived from a man aged 45-65 years who had recovered from COVID-19. This sequence joins TRBV3-1 (or the pseudogene TRBV3-2) and TRBJ1-2, with D maybe TRBD1 (6 bases). Source material: PBMCs or T cells enriched from blood (not recorded which). The CDR3 nucleotides are TGTGCCAGCAGTGCGGGGGGGCAGGCGCACGGCTACACCTTC. This codes for CASSAGGQAHGYTF.